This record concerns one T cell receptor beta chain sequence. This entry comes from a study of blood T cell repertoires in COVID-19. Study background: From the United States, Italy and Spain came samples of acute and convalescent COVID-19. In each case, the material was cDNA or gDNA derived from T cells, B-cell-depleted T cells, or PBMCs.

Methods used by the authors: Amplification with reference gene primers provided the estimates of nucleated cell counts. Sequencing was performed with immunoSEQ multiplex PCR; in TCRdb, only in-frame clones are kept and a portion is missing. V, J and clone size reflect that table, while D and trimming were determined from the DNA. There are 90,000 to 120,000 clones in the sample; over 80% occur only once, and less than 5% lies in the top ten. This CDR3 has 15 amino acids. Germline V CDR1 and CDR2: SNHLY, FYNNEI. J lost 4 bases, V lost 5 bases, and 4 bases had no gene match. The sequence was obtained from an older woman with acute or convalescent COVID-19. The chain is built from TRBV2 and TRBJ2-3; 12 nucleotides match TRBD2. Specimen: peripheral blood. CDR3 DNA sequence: TGTGCCAGCAGTCTAGCGGGGGGGCCCTCAGATACGCAGTATTTT. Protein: CASSLAGGPSDTQYF.